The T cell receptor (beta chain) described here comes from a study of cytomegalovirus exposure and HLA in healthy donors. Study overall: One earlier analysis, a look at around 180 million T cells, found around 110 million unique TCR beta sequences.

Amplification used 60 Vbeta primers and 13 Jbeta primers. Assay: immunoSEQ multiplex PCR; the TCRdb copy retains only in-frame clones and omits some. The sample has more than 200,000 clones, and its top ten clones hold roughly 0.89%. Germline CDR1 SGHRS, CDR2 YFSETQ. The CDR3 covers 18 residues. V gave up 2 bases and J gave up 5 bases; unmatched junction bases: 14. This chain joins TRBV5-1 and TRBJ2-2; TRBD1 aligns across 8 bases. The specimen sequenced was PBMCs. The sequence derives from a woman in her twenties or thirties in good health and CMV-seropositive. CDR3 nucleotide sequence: TGCGCCAGCAGCTTAATCTGGGATACAGGGGGTCGGACCGGGGAGCTGTTTTTT. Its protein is CASSLIWDTGGRTGELFF.